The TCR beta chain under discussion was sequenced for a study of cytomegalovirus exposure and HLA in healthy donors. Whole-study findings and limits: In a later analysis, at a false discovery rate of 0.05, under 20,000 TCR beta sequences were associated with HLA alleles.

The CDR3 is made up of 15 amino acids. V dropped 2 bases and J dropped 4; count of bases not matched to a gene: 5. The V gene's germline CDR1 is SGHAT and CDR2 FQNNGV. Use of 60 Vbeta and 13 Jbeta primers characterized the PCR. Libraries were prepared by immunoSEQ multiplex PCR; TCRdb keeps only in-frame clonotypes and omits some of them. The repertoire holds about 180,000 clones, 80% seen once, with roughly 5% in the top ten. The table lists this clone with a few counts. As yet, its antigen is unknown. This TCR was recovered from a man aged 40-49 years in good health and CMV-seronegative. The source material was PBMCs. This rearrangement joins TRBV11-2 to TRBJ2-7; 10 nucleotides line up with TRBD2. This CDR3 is CASSLLPGLAYEQYF. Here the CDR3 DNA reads TGTGCCAGCAGCTTATTACCGGGACTAGCGTACGAGCAGTACTTC.